Included here is one TCR beta chain sequence, with context. Its specificity is not known. The authors incorporated unique molecular identifiers into the TCR beta cDNA libraries. TCRdb reprocessed the PCR reads via MiXCR and lists one record per CDR3 protein. This sample has about 810,000 distinct CDR3 sequences, with about 50% found just once. The data were taken from a study of post-analysis software for immune sequencing data. Study-wide results and caveats: About five TRBV segments, including TRBV5-6, TRBV5-1 and TRBV20-1, were more frequent in patients than controls.

CDR3 length: 13 residues. With V trimmed by 2 bases and J by 9 bases, 4 bases remained unmatched. Germline V CDR1 and CDR2: DFQATT, SNEGSKA (reference sequence). This chain connects TRBV20-1 to TRBJ2-1; the match to TRBD2 covers 10 bases. The clonotype comes from a girl aged 5-17 years with multiple sclerosis. The specimen was blood. The CDR3 sequence is CSARLAGVPEQFF. In nucleotides, the CDR3 is TGCAGTGCTAGACTAGCGGGAGTTCCTGAGCAGTTCTTC.